The 29 T cell receptor beta chains given below trace back to one sample, sequenced in a study of human thymus T cells (dated by TCRdb to the early 2020s). Thymus tissue was collected as surgical resects that were removed during corrective cardiac surgery. Library creation used the immunoSEQ multiplex PCR assay. TCRdb's version of the immuneACCESS table is confined to in-frame rearrangements and falls short of the full clone set. An unresolved V gene accounts for under half of the shortfall where checked; the remainder is of unknown origin. The sample table records roughly 86,000 clones; about 96% of these occur just once. The top ten constitute roughly 0.03% of the sample. Sequenced material: thymus tissue. These receptors originate from a boy younger than two with a congenital heart defect but otherwise immunologically healthy.

This sequence joins TRBV10-2 and TRBJ2-2; 8 positions match TRBD2. This CDR3 spans 16 amino acids. Germline values: CDR1 WSHSY, CDR2 SAAADI. V lost 2 bases and J lost 4; bases outside the gene matches: 6. CDR3 sequence (DNA): TGCGCCAGCAGTGAGAGGCGGGGGGTAGGCACCGGGGAGCTGTTTTTT. The encoded protein is CASSERRGVGTGELFF.

The rearrangement uses TRBV23-1 and TRBJ2-2; D remains ambiguous. TRBV23-1 is identified as an open reading frame with a role that is uncertain. V was pared by 2 bases and J by 3 bases, with 4 bases between. This CDR3 is built from 13 residues. This CDR3 reads CASSQPDTGELFF. CDR3 nucleotides: TGCGCCAGCAGTCAACCAGACACCGGGGAGCTGTTTTTT.

V and J are TRBV7-9 and TRBJ1-1; D perhaps matches TRBD1 (5 bases). This CDR3 comprises 15 residues. Trimming took off 5 bases at V and 4 bases at J, with 17 bases between the two ends. Germline V lookup: CDR1 SEHNR, CDR2 FQNEAQ (reference sequence). The CDR3 DNA follows: TGTGCCAGCAGCCTCTGGGGCCATGGGGTCACTGAAGCTTTCTTT. It translates to CASSLWGHGVTEAFF.

The chain is built from TRBV11-3 and TRBJ1-1; tentative D call: TRBD1 (5 bases). The V gene lost 2 bases and the J gene lost 4 bases, with 11 bases spanning the gap. This CDR3 is 14 amino acids long. Germline values: CDR1 SGHNT, CDR2 YENEEA. CDR3 DNA: TGTGCCAGCAGCTTAAAGGGGATGAGCACTGAAGCTTTCTTT. This encodes CASSLKGMSTEAFF.

V gene TRBV4-1 combines with J gene TRBJ1-1, with no clear D. V was pared by 1 base and J by 6 bases, with 3 bases between. The germline CDR1 and CDR2 sequences are MGHRA and YSYEKL. The CDR3 has 11 amino acids. CDR3 loop: CASSQGSEAFF. The CDR3, as DNA: TGCGCCAGCAGCCAAGGGTCTGAAGCTTTCTTT.

The rearrangement uses TRBV13 and TRBJ2-7, with a tentative D call TRBD1 (7 bases). This CDR3 is 13 amino acids long. Trimming took 5 bases from V and 3 from J, leaving 11 bases between them. Germline V gene lookup returns CDR1 PRHDT and CDR2 FYEKMQ (reference sequence). CDR3 coding DNA: TGTGCCAGCAGCCAGGGGGGTAACTACGAGCAGTACTTC. Translation: CASSQGGNYEQYF.

This clone was recorded once. The chain carries TRBV7-9 and TRBJ2-7, with D tentatively TRBD1 or TRBD2 (6 bases each). The CDR3 is 16 residues long. Germline-derived CDR1 and CDR2 are SEHNR and FQNEAQ (reference sequence). Trimming shortened V by 2 bases and J by 0 bases, and 14 bases separated the two germline ends. CDR3 in amino acids: CASSLRGADISYEQYF. CDR3 in DNA: TGTGCCAGCAGCTTAAGGGGGGCAGACATCTCCTACGAGCAGTACTTC.

The J gene is TRBJ1-2, the V gene TRBV6-1, with 8 bases identical to TRBD1. CDR1 is MNHNS and CDR2 is SASEGT in the germline V gene. V was clipped by 4 bases and J by 7 bases; unmatched bases: 5. There are 13 residues in the CDR3. The CDR3 spells CASSAGGKGGYTF. In nucleotides, the CDR3 is TGTGCCAGCAGTGCAGGGGGCAAAGGTGGCTACACCTTC.

This chain joins TRBV5-3 and TRBJ1-1; no reliable D call. TRBV5-3 is known as an ORF, though its function is uncertain. The V end was cut by 0 bases, the J end by 7 bases, with 4 bases between. CDR3 size: 11 residues. This CDR3 reads CARSLGGEAFF. Here the CDR3 DNA reads TGTGCCAGAAGCTTGGGAGGTGAAGCTTTCTTT.

This clone was observed once. The J gene is TRBJ2-7, the V gene TRBV5-5; D gene uncertain. This CDR3 spans 15 amino acids. Germline loops: CDR1 SGHKS, CDR2 YYEKEE (reference sequence). Deletions cut 4 bases from V and 0 bases from J, with 14 bases between. The CDR3 here is CASSEMGRSSYEQYF. CDR3 in DNA: TGTGCCAGCAGCGAAATGGGCCGGAGCTCCTACGAGCAGTACTTC. Combining the CDR3 with reference TRBV5-5 and TRBJ2-7 gives the whole variable domain DAGVTQSPTHLIKTRGQQVTLRCSPISGHKSVSWYQQVLGQGPQFIFQYYEKEERGRGNFPDRFSARQFPNYSSELNVNALLLGDSALYLCASSEMGRSSYEQYFGPGTRLTVT.

The chain links TRBV7-9 to TRBJ1-1; a weak D match, TRBD1 (6 bases). Germline assignment: CDR1 SEHNR and CDR2 FQNEAQ (reference sequence). V lost 5 bases and J lost 1, with 17 bases in between. The CDR3 is 16 residues long. CDR3 coding DNA: TGTGCCAGCAGCCCCCTACAGGGAGCCCCGAACACTGAAGCTTTCTTT. It specifies CASSPLQGAPNTEAFF. The whole variable domain, filled in from reference TRBV7-9 and TRBJ1-1, reads DTGVSQNPRHKITKRGQNVTFRCDPISEHNRLYWYRQTLGQGPEFLTYFQNEAQLEKSRLLSDRFSAERPKGSFSTLEIQRTEQGDSAMYLCASSPLQGAPNTEAFFGQGTRLTVV.

CDR3 sequence (DNA): TGTGCCAGCAGTGAGGGACAGTTAGTTGGTCAGCCCCAGCATTTT. This encodes CASSEGQLVGQPQHF. The chain carries TRBV6-1 and TRBJ1-5, with 7 bases fitting TRBD1. Trimming at V came to 3 bases and at J to 6 bases, leaving 8 bases not matched to a gene. Looked up from germline, CDR1 is MNHNS and CDR2 is SASEGT. The CDR3 consists of 15 residues.

This rearrangement joins TRBV5-1 to TRBJ1-3; D is undetermined. Germline V CDR1 and CDR2: SGHRS, YFSETQ. V shed 7 bases and J shed 2 bases, with 10 bases lying between them. This CDR3 has 13 residues. The CDR3 DNA reads TGCGCCAGCGGGCTCGGGGCTGGAAACACCATATATTTT. It specifies CASGLGAGNTIYF.

The genes are TRBV28 and TRBJ2-3; 8 bases match TRBD2. The CDR3 covers 17 residues. CDR1 MDHEN and CDR2 SYDVKM come from the germline V gene. V gave up 2 bases and J gave up 4 bases; unmatched junction bases: 11. CDR3 loop: CASSLNAPGGRSDTQYF. CDR3 nucleotides: TGTGCCAGCAGTTTAAATGCGCCGGGAGGGAGATCAGATACGCAGTATTTT.

The rearrangement uses TRBV2 and TRBJ1-2; 9 nucleotides agree with TRBD1. V shed 4 bases, J shed 8 bases, and the junction held 8 bases outside the gene matches. The CDR3 consists of 14 residues. Germline-derived CDR1 and CDR2 are SNHLY and FYNNEI. The CDR3 loop reads CASSGGQGLRGYTF. The CDR3, as DNA: TGTGCCAGCAGTGGGGGACAGGGATTAAGAGGCTACACCTTC.

The chain joins TRBV7-6 to TRBJ2-2; D is possibly TRBD1 (5 bases). Germline V CDR1 and CDR2: SGHVS, FNYEAQ. This CDR3 contains 13 residues. Deletions cut 8 bases from V and 4 bases from J, with 11 bases between. CDR3 loop: CASGYRGTGELFF. The DNA of the CDR3 is TGTGCCAGCGGTTATAGGGGCACCGGGGAGCTGTTTTTT. Full variable domain (missing parts from reference TRBV7-6 and TRBJ2-2): GAGVSQSPRYKVTKRGQDVALRCDPISGHVSLYWYRQALGQGPEFLTYFNYEAQQDKSGLPNDRFSAERPEGSISTLTIQRTEQRDSAMYRCASGYRGTGELFFGEGSRLTVL.

J is TRBJ1-5 and V is TRBV7-2, with D tentatively TRBD1 (6 bases). The V end was cut by 0 bases, the J end by 5 bases, with 26 bases between. This CDR3 spans 20 amino acids. CDR1 SGHTA and CDR2 FQGNSA come from the germline V gene. This chain's CDR3 is CASSLALEVRGQQSDQPQHF. CDR3 coding DNA: TGTGCCAGCAGCTTAGCGCTAGAGGTCCGTGGACAGCAGAGCGATCAGCCCCAGCATTTT.

CDR3 nucleotides: TGCGCCAGCAAAATACCGGGACTAGCTAGCAACAATGAGCAGTTCTTC. Amino acids: CASKIPGLASNNEQFF. J is TRBJ2-1 and V is TRBV4-1, with TRBD2 matching over 9 bases. From germline, CDR1 is MGHRA and CDR2 YSYEKL. V lost 7 bases to trimming and J lost 5 bases; unmatched junction nucleotides: 12. This CDR3 is built from 16 residues.

V and J are TRBV30 and TRBJ2-7; D is ambiguous. This CDR3 has 13 amino acids. Germline V lookup: CDR1 GTSNPN, CDR2 SVGIG (reference sequence). The V and J ends lost 5 bases and 4 bases respectively, with 15 bases between them. The CDR3 coding sequence is TGTGCCTGGGGCCGGTGGCCTACTTACGAGCAGTACTTC. It yields the protein CAWGRWPTYEQYF.

The J gene is TRBJ2-5, the V gene TRBV28; D is undetermined. The V gene's germline CDR1 is MDHEN and CDR2 SYDVKM. CDR3 size: 13 residues. V was cut by 4 bases and J by 2 bases, with 8 bases left in between. The CDR3 here is CASSWAVQETQYF. In DNA, the CDR3 is TGTGCCAGCAGTTGGGCGGTTCAAGAGACCCAGTACTTC.

The chain carries TRBV29-1 and TRBJ2-7; D is perhaps TRBD1 (6 bases). In germline, CDR1 is SQVTM, CDR2 ANQGSEA. The CDR3 length is 14 residues. V was trimmed by 4 bases and J by 5 bases, leaving 18 bases between them. CDR3 loop: CSVGRDTRSDEQYF. CDR3 DNA: TGCAGCGTTGGCCGGGACACAAGGTCTGACGAGCAGTACTTC.

This chain uses TRBV14 with TRBJ2-3; D gene uncertain. V was trimmed by 0 bases and J by 0 bases, leaving 16 bases between them. In germline, CDR1 is SGHDN, CDR2 FVKESK. This CDR3 has 18 amino acids. CDR3 region: CASSQDLDPPGSTDTQYF. The CDR3 DNA follows: TGTGCCAGCAGCCAAGATCTAGACCCTCCCGGGAGCACAGATACGCAGTATTTT.

For the CDR3, the DNA is TGTGCCAGCAGTGAAACGTACCCTCCAGCCACTGAAGCTTTCTTT. Protein sequence: CASSETYPPATEAFF. The chain carries TRBV6-1 and TRBJ1-1; D not resolved. Trimming shortened V by 2 bases and J by 4 bases, and 14 bases separated the two germline ends. The germline gives CDR1 MNHNS, CDR2 SASEGT. There are 15 residues in the CDR3.

The chain carries TRBV5-4 and TRBJ2-7, with D possibly TRBD1 on 6 matching bases. In germline, CDR1 is SGHNT, CDR2 YYREEE (reference sequence). Trimming pared 2 bases from V and 4 bases from J, leaving 22 bases between. This CDR3 region has 17 residues. DNA for the CDR3: TGTGCCAGCAGCTTCTACTCGCCGGACCCGAGGGGGTACGAGCAGTACTTC. As protein: CASSFYSPDPRGYEQYF.

The V gene is TRBV7-9, the J gene TRBJ2-1; 10 positions match TRBD2. The CDR3 runs to 19 residues. V trimming: 5 bases; J trimming: 8 bases; junction bases outside the gene matches: 21. Germline CDR1 is SEHNR and CDR2 is FQNEAQ (reference sequence). CDR3 nucleotides: TGTGCCAGCAGCCCGACAATTTCTAGCGGGAGAGCACGAAGGTATGAGCAGTTCTTC. Translating it yields CASSPTISSGRARRYEQFF.

The J gene is TRBJ1-2, the V gene TRBV14, with unresolved D. Germline assignment: CDR1 SGHDN and CDR2 FVKESK. Trimming pared 0 bases from V and 8 bases from J, leaving 10 bases between. The CDR3 has 13 residues. Here the CDR3 DNA reads TGTGCCAGCAGCCAAGAGGGGAGAAACGGCTACACCTTC. It codes for CASSQEGRNGYTF.

The rearrangement uses TRBV29-1 and TRBJ1-2, with D unresolved. From germline, CDR1 is SQVTM and CDR2 ANQGSEA. The CDR3 sequence is 12 residues long. V lost 2 bases and J lost 8, with 12 bases in between. For the CDR3, the DNA is TGCAGCGTTGAACAATTCCCGGTGGGCTACACCTTC. It yields the protein CSVEQFPVGYTF.

V is TRBV4-2 and J is TRBJ2-3; no clear D. The length of the CDR3 is 17 residues. Deletions cut 0 bases from V and 2 bases from J, with 15 bases between. The germline CDR1 and CDR2 sequences are LGHNA and YNFKEQ. CDR3 DNA: TGTGCCAGCAGCCAAGATCGGGCTAGATTTGACACAGATACGCAGTATTTT. Translated, it gives CASSQDRARFDTDTQYF.

The gene calls are TRBV15 and TRBJ2-7, with 8 bases that match TRBD2. Germline CDR1 is LNHNV and CDR2 is YYDKDF (reference sequence). The CDR3 is 15 residues long. After removal of 0 bases from V and 7 bases from J, the junction contained 8 bases not matched to a gene. In DNA form, the CDR3 reads TGTGCCACCAGCAGAGATCCCTCGGGGGGGCGGGAGCAGTACTTC. Encoded protein: CATSRDPSGGREQYF.